This section outlines one T cell receptor (beta chain) sequence together with its context. Its antigen is as yet unknown. V lost 0 bases to trimming and J lost 2 bases; unmatched junction nucleotides: 8. CDR1 SGDLS and CDR2 YYNGEE come from the germline V gene. The CDR3 is 17 residues long. The data were obtained in a study of T cells in Graves' hyperthyroidism and ophthalmopathy. Study-wide results and caveats: Prediction of ophthalmopathy progression came a median around 6 months pre-onset.

Template material for amplifying TCR beta CDR3 regions consisted of RNA transcripts. First-round RT-PCR with HTBI primers amplified the TCR CDR3 region. TCRdb independently ran MiXCR on the multiplex PCR reads; one entry per CDR3 protein. The table shows some 420,000 distinct CDR3 sequences, with roughly an eighth occurring only once. This receptor was obtained from a woman in her late teens or twenties with Graves' hyperthyroidism. The rearrangement joins TRBV9 to TRBJ2-7, with 10 bases identical to TRBD2. The specimen was blood. The DNA for the CDR3 is TGTGCCAGCAGCGTAGTTGCTAGCGGGGGACCCGCCTACGAGCAGTACTTC. It translates to CASSVVASGGPAYEQYF.